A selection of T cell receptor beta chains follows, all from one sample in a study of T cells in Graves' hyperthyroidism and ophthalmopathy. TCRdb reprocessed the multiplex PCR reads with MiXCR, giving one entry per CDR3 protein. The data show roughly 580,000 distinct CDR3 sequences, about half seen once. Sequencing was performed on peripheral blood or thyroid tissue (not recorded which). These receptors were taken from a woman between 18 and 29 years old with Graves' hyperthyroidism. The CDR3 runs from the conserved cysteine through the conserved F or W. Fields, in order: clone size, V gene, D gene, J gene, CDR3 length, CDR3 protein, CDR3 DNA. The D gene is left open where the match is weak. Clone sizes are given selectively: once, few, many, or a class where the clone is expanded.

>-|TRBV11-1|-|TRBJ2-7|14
CATQGIGTIYEQYF
TGTGCCACCCAGGGGATCGGGACCATCTACGAGCAGTACTTC
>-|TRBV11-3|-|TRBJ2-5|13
CASSQGHEETQYF
TGCGCCAGCAGCCAGGGGCACGAAGAGACCCAGTACTTC
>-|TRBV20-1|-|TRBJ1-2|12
CSARDSPYGYTF
TGCAGTGCTAGGGACAGTCCATATGGCTACACCTTC
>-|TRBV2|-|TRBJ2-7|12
CASKMDSYEQYF
TGTGCCAGCAAAATGGACTCCTACGAGCAGTACTTC
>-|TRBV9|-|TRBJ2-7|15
CASSVEGTASNEQYF
TGTGCCAGCAGCGTAGAGGGGACGGCAAGCAACGAGCAGTACTTC
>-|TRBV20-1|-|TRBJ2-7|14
CSARSGTVAYEQYF
TGCAGTGCTAGATCCGGGACGGTAGCCTACGAGCAGTACTTC
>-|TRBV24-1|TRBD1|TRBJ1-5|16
CATSATETGGNQPQHF
TGTGCCACCAGTGCAACTGAGACAGGGGGCAATCAGCCCCAGCATTTT
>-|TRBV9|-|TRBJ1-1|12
CASSSRGAEAFF
TGTGCCAGCAGTTCCAGGGGAGCTGAAGCTTTCTTT
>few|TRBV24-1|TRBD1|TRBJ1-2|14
CATSDPGQTNGYTF
TGTGCCACCAGTGACCCGGGACAGACGAATGGCTACACCTTC
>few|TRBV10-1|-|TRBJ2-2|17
CASSDKGGVTNTGELFF
TGCGCCAGCAGTGACAAAGGCGGAGTAACGAACACCGGGGAGCTGTTTTTT
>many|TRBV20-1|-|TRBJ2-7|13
CSATGRATYEQYF
TGCAGCGCTACTGGCAGGGCGACCTACGAGCAGTACTTC
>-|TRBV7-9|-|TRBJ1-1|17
CASSPQVALDLNTEAFF
TGTGCCAGCAGCCCCCAGGTGGCCCTGGATTTGAACACTGAAGCTTTCTTT
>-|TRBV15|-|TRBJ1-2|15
CASSPPFWASYGYTF
TGTGCCAGCAGCCCACCTTTCTGGGCTTCCTATGGCTACACCTTC
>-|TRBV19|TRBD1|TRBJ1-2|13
CASSTTGGPGYTF
TGTGCCAGTAGTACAACAGGGGGCCCTGGCTACACCTTC
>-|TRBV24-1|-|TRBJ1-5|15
CATSDTGHSNQPQHF
TGTGCCACCAGTGATACGGGACATAGCAATCAGCCCCAGCATTTT
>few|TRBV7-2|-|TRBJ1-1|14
CASSLRDANTEAFF
TGTGCCAGCAGCCTCCGGGATGCCAACACTGAAGCTTTCTTT
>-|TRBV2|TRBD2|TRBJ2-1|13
CASSGGLRNEQFF
TGTGCCAGCAGTGGGGGACTACGCAATGAGCAGTTCTTC
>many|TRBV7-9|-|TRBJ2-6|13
CASNPWAANVLTF
TGTGCCAGCAACCCCTGGGCGGCCAACGTCCTGACTTTC
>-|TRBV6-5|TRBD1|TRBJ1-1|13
CAIARGMNTEAFF
TGTGCCATTGCCAGGGGGATGAACACTGAAGCTTTCTTT
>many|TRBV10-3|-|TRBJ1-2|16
CAISESFGREAYGYTF
TGTGCCATCAGTGAGTCGTTCGGGAGGGAGGCCTATGGCTACACCTTC
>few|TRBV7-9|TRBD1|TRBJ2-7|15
CASSPPGQGPYEQYF
TGTGCCAGCAGCCCGCCGGGACAGGGACCCTACGAGCAGTACTTC
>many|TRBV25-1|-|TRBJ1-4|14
CASSESGGGEKLFF
TGTGCCAGCAGTGAGTCCGGGGGTGGTGAAAAACTGTTTTTT
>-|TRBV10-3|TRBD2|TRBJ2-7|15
CAISSSGSLSYEQYF
TGTGCCATCAGCTCTAGCGGATCACTCTCCTACGAGCAGTACTTC
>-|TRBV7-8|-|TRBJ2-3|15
CASSFSETSTDTQYF
TGTGCCAGCAGCTTTAGCGAGACTAGCACAGATACGCAGTATTTT
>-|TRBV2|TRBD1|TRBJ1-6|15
CASSVGVDRGTPLHF
TGTGCCAGCAGTGTTGGAGTGGACAGGGGTACACCCCTCCACTTT
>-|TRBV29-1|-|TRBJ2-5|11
CSARPQETQYF
TGCAGCGCGCGTCCTCAAGAGACCCAGTACTTC
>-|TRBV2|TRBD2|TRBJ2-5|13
CASRAGLAGTQYF
TGTGCCAGCAGAGCGGGACTAGCGGGGACCCAGTACTTC
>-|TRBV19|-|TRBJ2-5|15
CASSITGAIGETQYF
TGTGCCAGTAGTATTACCGGGGCGATCGGGGAGACCCAGTACTTC
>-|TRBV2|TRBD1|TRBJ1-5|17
CASSVGFGGQGDQPQHF
TGTGCCAGCAGCGTAGGGTTTGGGGGACAGGGCGATCAGCCCCAGCATTTT
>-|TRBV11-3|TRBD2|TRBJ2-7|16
CASSQVGREIANEQYF
TGCGCCAGCAGCCAAGTCGGGCGGGAGATCGCTAACGAGCAGTACTTC
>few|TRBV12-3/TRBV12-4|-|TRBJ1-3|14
CASSYPSGRNTIYF
TGTGCCAGCAGTTACCCGTCAGGGAGAAACACCATATATTTT
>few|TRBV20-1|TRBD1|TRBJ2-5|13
CSSLGGDQETQYF
TGCAGTTCTTTAGGGGGCGACCAAGAGACCCAGTACTTC
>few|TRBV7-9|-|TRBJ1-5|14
CASSSVETDQPQHF
TGTGCCAGCAGCTCGGTGGAGACAGATCAGCCCCAGCATTTT
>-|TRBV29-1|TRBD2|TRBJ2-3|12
CSPGGGTDTQYF
TGCAGCCCGGGAGGGGGAACAGATACGCAGTATTTT
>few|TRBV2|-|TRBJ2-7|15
CASNRPMAGNYEQYF
TGTGCCAGCAATCGACCTATGGCAGGGAACTACGAGCAGTACTTC
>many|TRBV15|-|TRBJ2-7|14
CATSRDLALNEQYF
TGTGCCACCAGCAGAGATCTAGCGCTCAACGAGCAGTACTTC
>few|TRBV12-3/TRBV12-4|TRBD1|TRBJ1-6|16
CASRTSGTGSGSPLHF
TGTGCCAGCAGGACTTCCGGGACAGGGTCGGGGTCACCCCTCCACTTT
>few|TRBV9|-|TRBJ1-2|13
CASSGRESYGYTF
TGTGCCAGCAGCGGTCGGGAGAGCTATGGCTACACCTTC
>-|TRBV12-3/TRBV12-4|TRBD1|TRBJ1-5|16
CASITGQGTDNQPQHF
TGTGCCAGCATTACTGGACAGGGGACGGACAATCAGCCCCAGCATTTT
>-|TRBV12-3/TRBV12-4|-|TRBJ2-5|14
CASGLFGYQETQYF
TGTGCTAGTGGTTTGTTCGGCTACCAAGAGACCCAGTACTTC
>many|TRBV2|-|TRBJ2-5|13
CASSDPRQETQYF
TGTGCCAGCAGTGACCCGCGCCAAGAGACCCAGTACTTC
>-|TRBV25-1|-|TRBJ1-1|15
CASSEPRQANTEAFF
TGTGCCAGCAGTGAACCAAGACAGGCGAACACTGAAGCTTTCTTT
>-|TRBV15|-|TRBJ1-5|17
CATSSYSAPLSNQPRHF
TGTGCCACCAGCAGTTATTCGGCGCCTCTTAGCAATCAGCCCCGGCATTTT
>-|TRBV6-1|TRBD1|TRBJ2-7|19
CASSDNSGTGGGSSYEQYF
TGTGCCAGCAGTGACAATTCTGGGACAGGGGGCGGCAGCTCCTACGAGCAGTACTTC
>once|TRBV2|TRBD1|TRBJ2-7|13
CASGTGDSYEQNF
TGTGCCAGCGGGACAGGCGACTCCTACGAGCAGAACTTC
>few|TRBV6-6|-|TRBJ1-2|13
CASSYSNGWSYTF
TGTGCCAGCAGTTACTCGAACGGGTGGAGCTACACCTTC
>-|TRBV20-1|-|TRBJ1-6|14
CSARVGGAGSPLHF
TGCAGTGCTAGAGTTGGGGGGGCTGGTTCACCCCTCCACTTT
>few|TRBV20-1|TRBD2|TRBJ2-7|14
CSAPPSGLTYEQYF
TGCAGTGCTCCTCCTAGCGGGCTAACCTACGAGCAGTACTTC
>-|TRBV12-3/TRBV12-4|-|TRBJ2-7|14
CASGPWGGVYEQYF
TGTGCTAGTGGCCCTTGGGGCGGTGTTTACGAGCAGTACTTC
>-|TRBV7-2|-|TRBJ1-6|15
CASSLNWVSNSPLHF
TGTGCCAGCAGCTTGAATTGGGTCAGCAATTCACCCCTCCACTTT
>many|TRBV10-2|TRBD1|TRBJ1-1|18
CASSESLRRTGMNTEAFF
TGCGCCAGCAGTGAATCACTGAGGCGGACAGGCATGAACACTGAAGCTTTCTTT
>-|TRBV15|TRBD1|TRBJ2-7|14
CATSRGQGSYEQYF
TGTGCCACCAGCAGAGGACAGGGCTCCTACGAGCAGTACTTC
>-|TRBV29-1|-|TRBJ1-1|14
CSVPHAQGYTEAFF
TGCAGCGTCCCCCATGCACAGGGTTACACTGAAGCTTTCTTT